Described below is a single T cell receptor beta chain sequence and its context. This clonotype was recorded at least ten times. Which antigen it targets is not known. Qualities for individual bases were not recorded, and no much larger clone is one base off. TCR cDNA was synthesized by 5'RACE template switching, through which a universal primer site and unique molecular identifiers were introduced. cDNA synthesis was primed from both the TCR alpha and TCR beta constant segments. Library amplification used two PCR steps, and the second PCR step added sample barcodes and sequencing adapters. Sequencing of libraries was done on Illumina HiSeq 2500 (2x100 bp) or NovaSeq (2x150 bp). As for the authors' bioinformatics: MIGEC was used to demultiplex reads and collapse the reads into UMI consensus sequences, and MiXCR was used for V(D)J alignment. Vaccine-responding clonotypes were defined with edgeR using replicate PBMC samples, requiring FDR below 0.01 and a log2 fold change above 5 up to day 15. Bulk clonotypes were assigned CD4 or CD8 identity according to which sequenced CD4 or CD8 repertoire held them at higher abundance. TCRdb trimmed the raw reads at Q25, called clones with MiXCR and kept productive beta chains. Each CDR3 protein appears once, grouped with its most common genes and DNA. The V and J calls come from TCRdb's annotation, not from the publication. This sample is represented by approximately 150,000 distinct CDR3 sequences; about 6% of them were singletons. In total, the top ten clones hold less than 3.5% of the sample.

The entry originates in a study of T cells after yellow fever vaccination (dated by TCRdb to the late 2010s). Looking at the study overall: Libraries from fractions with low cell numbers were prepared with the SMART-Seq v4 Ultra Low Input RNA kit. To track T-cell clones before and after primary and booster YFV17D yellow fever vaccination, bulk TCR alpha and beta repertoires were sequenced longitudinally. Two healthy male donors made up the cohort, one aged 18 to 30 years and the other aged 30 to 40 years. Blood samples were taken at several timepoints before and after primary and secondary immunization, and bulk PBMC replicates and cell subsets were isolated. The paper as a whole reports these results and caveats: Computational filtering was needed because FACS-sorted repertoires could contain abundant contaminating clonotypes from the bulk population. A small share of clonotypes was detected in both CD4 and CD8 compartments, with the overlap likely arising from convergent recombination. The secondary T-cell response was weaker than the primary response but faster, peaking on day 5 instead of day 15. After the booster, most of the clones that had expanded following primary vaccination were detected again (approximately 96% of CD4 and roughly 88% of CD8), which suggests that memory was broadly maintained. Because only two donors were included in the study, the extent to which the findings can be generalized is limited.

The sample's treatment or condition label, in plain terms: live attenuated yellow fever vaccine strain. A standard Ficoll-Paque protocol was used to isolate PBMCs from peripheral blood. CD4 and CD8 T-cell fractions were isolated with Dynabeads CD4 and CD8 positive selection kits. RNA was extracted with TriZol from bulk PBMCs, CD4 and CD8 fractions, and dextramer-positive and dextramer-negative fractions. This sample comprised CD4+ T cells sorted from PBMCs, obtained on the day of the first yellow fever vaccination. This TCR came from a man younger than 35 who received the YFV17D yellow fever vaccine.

This receptor has the CDR3 CSAGGQTYNEQFF. In nucleotides, the sequence is TGCAGCGCCGGAGGACAGACCTACAATGAGCAGTTCTTC. The sequence is built from TRBV29-1 and TRBJ2-1, with a weak D call of TRBD1 (6 bases match). According to the germline V gene, CDR1 reads SQVTM and CDR2 reads ANQGSEA. The V end loses 7 bases and the J end loses 2 bases, and a stretch of 12 bases separates them. The CDR3 holds 13 amino acids from the cysteine to the phenylalanine. The read is trimmed to its CDR3 DNA, 39 bases read in frame from base 1.